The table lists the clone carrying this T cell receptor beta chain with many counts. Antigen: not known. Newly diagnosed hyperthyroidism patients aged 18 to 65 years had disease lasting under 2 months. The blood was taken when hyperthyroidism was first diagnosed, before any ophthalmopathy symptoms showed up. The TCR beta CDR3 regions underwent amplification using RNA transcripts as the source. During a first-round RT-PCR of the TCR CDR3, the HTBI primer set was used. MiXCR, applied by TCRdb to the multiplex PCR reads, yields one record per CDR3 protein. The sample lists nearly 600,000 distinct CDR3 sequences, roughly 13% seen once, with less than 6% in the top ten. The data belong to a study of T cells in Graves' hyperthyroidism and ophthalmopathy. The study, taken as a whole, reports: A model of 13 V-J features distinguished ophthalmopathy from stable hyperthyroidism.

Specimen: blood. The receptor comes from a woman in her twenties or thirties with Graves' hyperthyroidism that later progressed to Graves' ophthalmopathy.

CDR3 amino acids: CSAIRDSGETQYF. The DNA of the CDR3 is TGCAGCGCCATCCGGGACAGTGGGGAGACCCAGTACTTC. V gene TRBV29-1 combines with J gene TRBJ2-5, with 7 bases that match TRBD1. Germline assignment: CDR1 SQVTM and CDR2 ANQGSEA. The CDR3 extends over 13 amino acids. Losses at the gene ends were 7 bases for V and 5 bases for J; bases not matched to a gene: 10.